The clone carrying this TCR beta chain was seen repeatedly, ten times or more. The antigen is not known. The data derive from a study of response to subunit inactivated influenza vaccine. Study observations and caveats: Researchers suggested that each seasonal influenza vaccination recruits few new T cells.

TCRdb re-called the RT-PCR reads through MiXCR, storing one row per CDR3 protein. The data show roughly 670,000 distinct CDR3 sequences, with about 14% seen just once and approximately 7.6% held by the top ten. This sequence was found in a man in his forties or fifties who received an inactivated influenza vaccine. Sequenced material: PBMCs from blood, taken around two weeks before vaccination.

The chain's CDR3 is CASRSGVNTGELFF. DNA of the CDR3: TGTGCCAGCAGGAGCGGGGTGAACACCGGGGAGCTGTTTTTT. This chain joins TRBV14 and TRBJ2-2, with 7 bases aligning to TRBD2. The V segment lost 6 bases and the J segment 1 base; nucleotides outside the gene matches: 2. Germline V gene data show CDR1 as SGHDN and CDR2 as FVKESK. The CDR3 contains 14 residues.